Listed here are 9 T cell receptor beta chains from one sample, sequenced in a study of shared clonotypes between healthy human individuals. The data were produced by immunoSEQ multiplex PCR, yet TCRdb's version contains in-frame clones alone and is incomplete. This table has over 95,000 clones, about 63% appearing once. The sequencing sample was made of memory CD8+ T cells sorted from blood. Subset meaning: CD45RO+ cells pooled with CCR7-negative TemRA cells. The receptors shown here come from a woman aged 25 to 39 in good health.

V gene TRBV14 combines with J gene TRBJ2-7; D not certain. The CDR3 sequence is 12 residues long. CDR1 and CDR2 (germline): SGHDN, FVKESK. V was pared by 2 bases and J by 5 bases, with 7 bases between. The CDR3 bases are TGTGCCAGCAGCCAACAATGGGACGAGCAGTACTTC. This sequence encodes CASSQQWDEQYF.

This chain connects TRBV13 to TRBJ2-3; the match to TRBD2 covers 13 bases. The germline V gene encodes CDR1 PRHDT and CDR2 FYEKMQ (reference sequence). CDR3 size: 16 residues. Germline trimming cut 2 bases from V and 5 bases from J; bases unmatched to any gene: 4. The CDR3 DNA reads TGTGCCAGCAGCTTAAGACTAGCGGGAGGTAAAGATACGCAGTATTTT. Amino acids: CASSLRLAGGKDTQYF.

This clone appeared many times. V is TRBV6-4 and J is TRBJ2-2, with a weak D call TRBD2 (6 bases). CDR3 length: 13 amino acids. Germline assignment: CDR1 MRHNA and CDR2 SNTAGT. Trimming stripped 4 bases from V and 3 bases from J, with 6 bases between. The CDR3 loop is CASSAGDTGELFF. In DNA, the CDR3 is TGTGCCAGCAGTGCGGGAGACACCGGGGAGCTGTTTTTT.

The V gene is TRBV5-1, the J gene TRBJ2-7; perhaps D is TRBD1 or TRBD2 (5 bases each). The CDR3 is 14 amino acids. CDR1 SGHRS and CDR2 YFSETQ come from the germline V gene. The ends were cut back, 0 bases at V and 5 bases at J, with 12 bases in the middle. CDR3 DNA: TGCGCCAGCAGCTTGGGAGTCGGGGCGGACGAGCAGTACTTC. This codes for CASSLGVGADEQYF.

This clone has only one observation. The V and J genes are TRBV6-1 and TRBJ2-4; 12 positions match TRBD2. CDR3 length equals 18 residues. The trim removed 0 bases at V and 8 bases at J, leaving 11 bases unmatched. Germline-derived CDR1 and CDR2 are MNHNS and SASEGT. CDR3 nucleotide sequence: TGTGCCAGCAGTGAAGCAAACCGTCGACTAGCGGGAGTGTACATTCAGTACTTC. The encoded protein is CASSEANRRLAGVYIQYF.

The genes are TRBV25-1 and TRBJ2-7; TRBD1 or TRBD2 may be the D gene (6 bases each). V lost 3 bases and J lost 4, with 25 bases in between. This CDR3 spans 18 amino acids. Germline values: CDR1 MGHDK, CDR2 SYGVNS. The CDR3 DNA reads TGTGCCAGCAGTGATGGGGTAGCGACGAGGCGGGACATATACGAGCAGTACTTC. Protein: CASSDGVATRRDIYEQYF.

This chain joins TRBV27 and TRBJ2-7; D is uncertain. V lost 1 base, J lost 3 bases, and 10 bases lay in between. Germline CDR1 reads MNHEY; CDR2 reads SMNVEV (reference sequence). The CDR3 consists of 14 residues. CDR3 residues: CASSLWGFGYEQYF. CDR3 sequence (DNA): TGTGCCAGCAGTTTATGGGGTTTCGGCTACGAGCAGTACTTC.

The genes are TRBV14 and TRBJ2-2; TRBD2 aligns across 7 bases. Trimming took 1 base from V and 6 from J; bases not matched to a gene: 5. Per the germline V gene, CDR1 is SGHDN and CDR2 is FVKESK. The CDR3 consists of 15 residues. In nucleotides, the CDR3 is TGTGCCAGCAGCCAAGTTTATCGGGGGGCCGGGGAGCTGTTTTTT. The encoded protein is CASSQVYRGAGELFF.

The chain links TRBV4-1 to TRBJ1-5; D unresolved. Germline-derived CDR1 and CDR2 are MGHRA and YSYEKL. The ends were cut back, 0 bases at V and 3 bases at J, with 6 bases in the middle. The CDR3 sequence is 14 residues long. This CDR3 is CASSQDNNNQPQHF. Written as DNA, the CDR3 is TGCGCCAGCAGCCAAGATAACAACAATCAGCCCCAGCATTTT.